This note documents a single T cell receptor (beta chain) sequence. The data stem from a study of cytotoxic CD8 clonotypes in ibrutinib-treated CLL. Study overall: Approximately ten relapsed/refractory, approximately 15 treatment-naive; roughly 18 IGHV unmutated.

The CDR3 consists of 17 residues. Germline V gene data show CDR1 as MNHEY and CDR2 as SMNVEV (reference sequence). Losses at the gene ends were 5 bases for V and 6 bases for J; bases not matched to a gene: 13. Measured with immunoSEQ multiplex PCR; TCRdb has only the in-frame clones, and not every one. The profile covers around 60,000 clones, with 57% appearing a single time and 14% to 15% taken by the ten largest. This TCR was sampled from a human donor with chronic lymphocytic leukemia. V and J are TRBV27 and TRBJ2-1; 10 bases map to TRBD1. The source was PBMCs, collected after 12 months of ibrutinib treatment. DNA of the CDR3: TGTGCCAGCAGTCGTCCCGGGACAGGGGCGAGGGGCAATGAGCAGTTCTTC. It translates to CASSRPGTGARGNEQFF.